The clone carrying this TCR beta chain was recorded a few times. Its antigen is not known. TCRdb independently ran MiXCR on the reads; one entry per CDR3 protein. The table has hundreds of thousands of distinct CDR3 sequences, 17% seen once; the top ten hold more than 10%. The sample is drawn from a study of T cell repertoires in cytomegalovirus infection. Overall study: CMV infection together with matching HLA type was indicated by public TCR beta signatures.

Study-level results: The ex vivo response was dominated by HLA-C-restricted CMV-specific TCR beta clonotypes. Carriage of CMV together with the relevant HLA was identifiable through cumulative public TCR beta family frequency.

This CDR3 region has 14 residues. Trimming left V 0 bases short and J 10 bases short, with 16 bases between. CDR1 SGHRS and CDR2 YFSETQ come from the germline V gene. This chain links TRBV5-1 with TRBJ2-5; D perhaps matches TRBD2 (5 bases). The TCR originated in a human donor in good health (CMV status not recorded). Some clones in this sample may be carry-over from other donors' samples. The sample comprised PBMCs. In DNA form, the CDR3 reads TGCGCCAGCAGCTTGGATTCGGGTTCTCGGGACCAGTACTTC. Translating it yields CASSLDSGSRDQYF.